This TCR beta chain was profiled in a study of blood T cell repertoires in COVID-19. The wider study: In each case, the material was cDNA or gDNA derived from T cells, B-cell-depleted T cells, or PBMCs.

As processed by the authors: Cell counts per sample came from amplifying reference gene primers. TCRdb keeps only in-frame clones here, not all; method: immunoSEQ multiplex PCR. That table supplies the V and J calls and clone size; D and trimming were determined from the DNA. This sample has 350,000 to 500,000 clones, with roughly 90% found just once. The germline gives CDR1 WSHSY, CDR2 SAAADI. CDR3 length: 15 amino acids. The V end lost 10 bases, the J end lost 3 bases, and 21 bases lay between the germline ends. The Seattle patients, enrolled during active infection, were followed longitudinally. The sequenced material came from peripheral blood. The clonotype originates from a man aged 18-30 years with COVID-19, enrolled during active disease. This sequence joins TRBV10-2 and TRBJ2-5; perhaps TRBD1 as D (6 bases). The CDR3 sequence: CATIKPGAPKETQYF. In nucleotides, the CDR3 is TGCGCCACCATAAAACCAGGGGCGCCCAAAGAGACCCAGTACTTC.